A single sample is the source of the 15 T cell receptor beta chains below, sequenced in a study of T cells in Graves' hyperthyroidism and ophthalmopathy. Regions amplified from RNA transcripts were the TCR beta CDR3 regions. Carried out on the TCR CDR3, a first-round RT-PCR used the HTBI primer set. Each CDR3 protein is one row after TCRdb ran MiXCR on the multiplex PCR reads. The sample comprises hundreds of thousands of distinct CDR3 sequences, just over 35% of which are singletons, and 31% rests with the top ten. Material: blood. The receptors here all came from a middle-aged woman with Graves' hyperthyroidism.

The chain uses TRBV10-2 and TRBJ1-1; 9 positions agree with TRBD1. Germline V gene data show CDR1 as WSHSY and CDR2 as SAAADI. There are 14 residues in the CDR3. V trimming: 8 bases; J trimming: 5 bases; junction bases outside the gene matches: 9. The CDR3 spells CASVDRTGVTEAFF. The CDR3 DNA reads TGCGCCAGCGTTGATCGGACAGGGGTTACTGAAGCTTTCTTT.

The CDR3, as DNA: TGTGCCAGCAGTTACGGTCGGTCAGGCAATCAGCCCCAGTACTTC. Residues: CASSYGRSGNQPQYF. V and J are TRBV6-2 or TRBV6-3 and TRBJ2-5, with D unresolved. The length of the CDR3 is 15 residues. V was shortened by 2 bases and J by 9 bases, with 19 bases between the two germline ends. The germline gives CDR1 MNHEY, CDR2 SVGEGT.

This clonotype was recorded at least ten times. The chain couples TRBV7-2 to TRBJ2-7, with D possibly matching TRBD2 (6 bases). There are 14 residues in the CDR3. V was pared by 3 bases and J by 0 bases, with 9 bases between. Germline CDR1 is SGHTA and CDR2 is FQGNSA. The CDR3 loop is CASSFSGVSYEQYF. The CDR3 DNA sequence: TGTGCCAGCAGCTTTAGCGGAGTCTCCTACGAGCAGTACTTC.

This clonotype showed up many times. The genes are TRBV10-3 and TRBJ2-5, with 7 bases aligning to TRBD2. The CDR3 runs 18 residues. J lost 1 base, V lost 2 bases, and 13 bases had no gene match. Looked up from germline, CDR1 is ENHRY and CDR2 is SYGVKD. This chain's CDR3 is CAISEVWEGPNFQETQYF. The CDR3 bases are TGTGCCATCAGTGAGGTTTGGGAGGGGCCGAATTTCCAAGAGACCCAGTACTTC.

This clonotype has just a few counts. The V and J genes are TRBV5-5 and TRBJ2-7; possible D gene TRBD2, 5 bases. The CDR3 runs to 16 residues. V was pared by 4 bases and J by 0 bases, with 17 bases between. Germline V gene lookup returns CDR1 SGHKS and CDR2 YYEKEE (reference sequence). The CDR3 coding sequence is TGTGCCAGCAGCGACCCGGGGATGTTCCTCTCCTACGAGCAGTACTTC. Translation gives CASSDPGMFLSYEQYF.

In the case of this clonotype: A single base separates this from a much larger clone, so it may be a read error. DNA of the CDR3: TGCAGTGCTTCAACTGGCGCGGGCGAGCAGTACTTC. Protein: CSASTGAGEQYF. The gene calls are TRBV20-1 and TRBJ2-7; TRBD2 is a possible D gene (5 bases). This CDR3 is 12 amino acids long. Germline CDR1 is DFQATT and CDR2 is SNEGSKA (reference sequence). V dropped 5 bases and J dropped 6 bases, with 14 bases sitting between them.

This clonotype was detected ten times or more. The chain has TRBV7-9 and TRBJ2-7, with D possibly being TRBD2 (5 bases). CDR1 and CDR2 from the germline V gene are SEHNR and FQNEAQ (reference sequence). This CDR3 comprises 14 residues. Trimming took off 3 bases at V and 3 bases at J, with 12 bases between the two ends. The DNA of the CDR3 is TGTGCCAGCAGCTTTCAACGGGGAAACTACGAGCAGTACTTC. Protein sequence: CASSFQRGNYEQYF.

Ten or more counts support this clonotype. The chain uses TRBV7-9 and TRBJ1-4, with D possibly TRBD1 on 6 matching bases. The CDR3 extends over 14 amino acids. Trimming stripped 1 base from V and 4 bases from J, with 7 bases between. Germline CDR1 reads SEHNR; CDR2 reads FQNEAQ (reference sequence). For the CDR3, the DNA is TGTGCCAGCAGCTTAGGGACAGATAATGAAAAACTGTTTTTT. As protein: CASSLGTDNEKLFF.

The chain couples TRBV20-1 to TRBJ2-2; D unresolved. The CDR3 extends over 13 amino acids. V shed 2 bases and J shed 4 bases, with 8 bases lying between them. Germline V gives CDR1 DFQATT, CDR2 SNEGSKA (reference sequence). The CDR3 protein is CSARFGLTGELFF. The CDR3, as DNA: TGCAGTGCTAGATTCGGCCTCACCGGGGAGCTGTTTTTT.

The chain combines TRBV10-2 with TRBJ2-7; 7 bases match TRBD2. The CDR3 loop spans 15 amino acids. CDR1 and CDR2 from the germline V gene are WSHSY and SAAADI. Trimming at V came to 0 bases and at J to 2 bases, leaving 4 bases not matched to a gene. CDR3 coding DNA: TGCGCCAGCAGTGAGTCTAGCGGGTTTACCTACGAGCAGTACTTC. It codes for CASSESSGFTYEQYF.

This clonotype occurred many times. As DNA, the CDR3 is TGTGCCAGCAGCTTGGGGGCAGGGTACGAGCAGTACTTC. Amino acids: CASSLGAGYEQYF. The rearrangement joins TRBV7-9 to TRBJ2-7, with D tentatively TRBD1 (6 bases). V dropped 3 bases and J dropped 4 bases, with 10 bases sitting between them. Germline CDR1 is SEHNR and CDR2 is FQNEAQ (reference sequence). The CDR3 length is 13 residues.

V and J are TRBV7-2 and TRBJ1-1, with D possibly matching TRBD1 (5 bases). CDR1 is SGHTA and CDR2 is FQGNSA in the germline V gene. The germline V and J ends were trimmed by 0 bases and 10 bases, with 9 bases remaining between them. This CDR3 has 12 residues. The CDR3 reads CASSLAGPGAFF. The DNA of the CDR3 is TGTGCCAGCAGCTTAGCGGGGCCTGGAGCTTTCTTT.

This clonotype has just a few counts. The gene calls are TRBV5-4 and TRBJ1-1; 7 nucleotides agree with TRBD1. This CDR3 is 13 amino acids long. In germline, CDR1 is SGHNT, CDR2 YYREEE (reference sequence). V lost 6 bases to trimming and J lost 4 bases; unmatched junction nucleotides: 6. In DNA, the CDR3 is TGTGCCAGCAACGTCGACAGGGTCACTGAAGCTTTCTTT. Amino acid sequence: CASNVDRVTEAFF.

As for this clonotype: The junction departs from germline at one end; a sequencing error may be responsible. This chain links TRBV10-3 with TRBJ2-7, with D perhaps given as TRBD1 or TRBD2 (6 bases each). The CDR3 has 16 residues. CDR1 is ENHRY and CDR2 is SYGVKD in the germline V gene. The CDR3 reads CASSEVPGDTQYEQYF. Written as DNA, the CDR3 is TGTGCCAGCAGTGAAGTCCCGGGGGACACTCAGTACGAGCAGTACTTC.

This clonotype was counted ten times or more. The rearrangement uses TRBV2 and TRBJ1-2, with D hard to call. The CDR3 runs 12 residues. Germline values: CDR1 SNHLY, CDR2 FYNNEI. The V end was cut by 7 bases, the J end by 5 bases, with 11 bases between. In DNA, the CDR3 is TGTGCCAGCACCAGGAAAACATATGGCTACACCTTC. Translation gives CASTRKTYGYTF.